The 30 T cell receptor beta chains below were found in one sample sequenced in a study of blood T cell repertoires in COVID-19. Clones were sequenced by immunoSEQ multiplex PCR, and TCRdb holds only the in-frame ones, with some missing. Seen here are roughly 240,000 clones, roughly 86% observed once, and the top ten hold about 2.1%. The material sequenced was PBMCs or T cells enriched from blood (not recorded which). All receptors derive from a woman aged 45-60 years who had recovered from COVID-19.

This clone occurred a few times. Different DNA sequences within this sample yield the same CDR3. The chain is built from TRBV29-1 and TRBJ1-1; D call uncertain. Germline CDR1 SQVTM, CDR2 ANQGSEA. V gave up 4 bases and J gave up 0 bases, with 6 bases separating them. The length of the CDR3 is 12 residues. CDR3 in DNA: TGCAGCGTTGGCCAGATGAACACTGAAGCTTTCTTT. Translating gives CSVGQMNTEAFF.

This chain links TRBV7-2 with TRBJ2-5; perhaps TRBD2 as D (6 bases). Between the trimmed V and J ends, which lost 5 bases and 4 bases, there was a span of 14 bases. Germline assignment: CDR1 SGHTA and CDR2 FQGNSA. The CDR3 spans 14 residues. The CDR3 DNA follows: TGTGCCAGCAGCCGGCCGGGAGAGGGAGAGACCCAGTACTTC. Protein product: CASSRPGEGETQYF.

The chain uses TRBV27 and TRBJ2-3; 9 bases align to TRBD2. V lost 3 bases to trimming and J lost 9 bases; unmatched junction nucleotides: 4. The CDR3 length is 13 residues. Germline V gives CDR1 MNHEY, CDR2 SMNVEV (reference sequence). The CDR3 bases are TGTGCCAGCAGTTTGGGACTAGCCTCCACGCAGTATTTT. It encodes CASSLGLASTQYF.

This chain links TRBV7-3 with TRBJ1-2; 7 bases are shared with TRBD1. Germline V gene lookup returns CDR1 SGHTA and CDR2 FQGTGA. V was pared by 5 bases and J by 2 bases, with 11 bases of the junction left unmatched. The CDR3 runs 16 residues. CDR3 amino acids: CASSPGTRGTNYGYTF. CDR3 in DNA: TGTGCCAGCAGCCCGGGGACCAGGGGGACAAACTATGGCTACACCTTC.

This clone was picked up a small number of times. The V call is TRBV30, the J call TRBJ2-1, with TRBD2 matching 8 bases. The CDR3 extends over 15 amino acids. Germline CDR1 GTSNPN, CDR2 SVGIG (reference sequence). Germline trimming cut 0 bases from V and 4 bases from J; bases unmatched to any gene: 5. The CDR3 DNA reads as TGTGCCTGGAGTGTTGCGGGGGGTCTTTACAATGAGCAGTTCTTC. This codes for CAWSVAGGLYNEQFF.

The chain recombines TRBV7-2 with TRBJ2-1, with no clear D. This CDR3 has 14 residues. From germline, CDR1 is SGHTA and CDR2 FQGNSA. Trimming cost V 4 bases and J 4 bases, with 11 bases left between them. The CDR3: CASSSPDSYNEQFF. The CDR3 nucleotides read TGTGCCAGCAGCTCGCCTGACTCTTACAATGAGCAGTTCTTC.

This clone appeared a single time. V and J are TRBV5-4 and TRBJ1-1, with 8 bases lining up with TRBD1. Looked up from germline, CDR1 is SGHNT and CDR2 is YYREEE (reference sequence). The V segment lost 2 bases and the J segment 11 bases; nucleotides outside the gene matches: 8. The CDR3 sequence is 13 residues long. The CDR3 protein is CASSFDRGGGAFF. The CDR3 DNA follows: TGTGCCAGCAGCTTTGACAGGGGAGGTGGGGCTTTCTTT.

The rearrangement joins TRBV6-2 or TRBV6-3 to TRBJ1-6; 7 nucleotides align to TRBD1. Per germline, CDR1 MNHEY and CDR2 SVGEGT. The CDR3 covers 18 residues. The V gene end was trimmed by 4 bases and the J gene end by 7 bases; junction bases not matched to a gene: 16. The CDR3 DNA follows: TGTGCCAGCAGTTTCCGGGACAGCGGCCCCCTGCTCAATTCACCCCTCCACTTT. Its protein is CASSFRDSGPLLNSPLHF.

This clone was found once. This chain uses TRBV10-3 with TRBJ2-3; 7 bases line up with TRBD2. V lost 3 bases to trimming and J lost 3 bases; unmatched junction nucleotides: 6. This CDR3 is 15 amino acids long. The germline gives CDR1 ENHRY, CDR2 SYGVKD. This CDR3 reads CAISEWGGKTDTQYF. DNA of the CDR3: TGTGCCATCAGTGAATGGGGGGGGAAGACAGATACGCAGTATTTT.

The V call is TRBV5-5, the J call TRBJ1-2, with TRBD1 identical over 12 bases. The CDR3 contains 15 residues. CDR1 SGHKS and CDR2 YYEKEE come from the germline V gene (reference sequence). The V segment lost 5 bases and the J segment 6 bases; nucleotides outside the gene matches: 8. CDR3 DNA: TGTGCCAGCAGTTTCCCGGGACAGGGGGCGAATGGCTACACCTTC. The encoded protein is CASSFPGQGANGYTF.

The chain joins TRBV5-1 to TRBJ1-1, with 8 bases aligning to TRBD1. J lost 0 bases, V lost 3 bases, and 10 bases had no gene match. The CDR3 extends over 17 amino acids. Germline V gene sequence: CDR1 SGHRS, CDR2 YFSETQ. In DNA form, the CDR3 reads TGCGCCAGCAGCTGGATGGTTGGGACAGGCCTGAACACTGAAGCTTTCTTT. Translating gives CASSWMVGTGLNTEAFF.

J is TRBJ1-6 and V is TRBV27; D unresolved. The CDR3 runs 12 residues. V was pared by 5 bases and J by 5 bases, with 4 bases between. Per the germline V gene, CDR1 is MNHEY and CDR2 is SMNVEV (reference sequence). The CDR3 bases are TGTGCCAGCAGTATCAATAATTCACCCCTCCACTTT. Encoded protein: CASSINNSPLHF.

This sequence joins TRBV28 and TRBJ1-5; 9 bases fit TRBD1. The CDR3 loop spans 14 amino acids. With V trimmed by 4 bases and J by 9 bases, 7 bases remained unmatched. Germline CDR1 is MDHEN and CDR2 is SYDVKM. CDR3: CASSSDRGGTPQHF. CDR3 in DNA: TGTGCCAGCAGTTCGGACAGGGGAGGAACGCCCCAGCATTTT.

The chain uses TRBV6-6 and TRBJ1-3; a weak D match, TRBD1 (6 bases). Germline V gene data show CDR1 as MNHNY and CDR2 as SVGAGI (reference sequence). The CDR3 contains 16 residues. V gave up 5 bases and J gave up 2 bases, with 16 bases separating them. The CDR3 reads CASSRDPGVAGNTIYF. The CDR3, as DNA: TGTGCCAGCAGTCGAGACCCAGGGGTTGCTGGAAACACCATATATTTT.

The chain is built from TRBV9 and TRBJ2-1; 12 positions agree with TRBD1. CDR1 SGDLS and CDR2 YYNGEE come from the germline V gene. After removal of 2 bases from V and 1 base from J, the junction contained 16 bases not matched to a gene. CDR3 length equals 21 residues. The CDR3, as DNA: TGTGCCAGCAGCGTGACGGGGTTAGGGACAGGGGGCTTTCAATCCTACAATGAGCAGTTCTTC. Protein: CASSVTGLGTGGFQSYNEQFF.

The chain couples TRBV7-2 to TRBJ2-7, with 7 bases aligning to TRBD1. Germline lookup yields CDR1 SGHTA and CDR2 FQGNSA. This CDR3 has 15 amino acids. Trimming cost V 5 bases and J 1 base; bases outside gene matches: 8. The CDR3, as DNA: TGTGCCAGCAGCCTTTGGACAGGACCTTCCTACGAGCAGTACTTC. As protein: CASSLWTGPSYEQYF.

The rearrangement uses TRBV6-5 and TRBJ1-1; 7 bases are shared with TRBD1. The CDR3 has 15 amino acids. The germline CDR1 and CDR2 sequences are MNHEY and SVGAGI. The ends lost 8 bases at V and 6 bases at J; junction bases unmatched: 15. CDR3 nucleotides: TGTGCCAGCGCCCCCGACAGGGCGACGTCGGCTGAAGCTTTCTTT. It yields the protein CASAPDRATSAEAFF.

This rearrangement joins TRBV10-3 to TRBJ2-1; TRBD2 is a possible D gene (6 bases). This CDR3 is 15 amino acids long. V was cut by 2 bases and J by 0 bases, with 8 bases left in between. CDR1 and CDR2 from the germline V gene are ENHRY and SYGVKD. The CDR3 DNA reads TGTGCCATCAGTGAGGCTAGCGTCTCCTACAATGAGCAGTTCTTC. Its protein product is CAISEASVSYNEQFF.

The rearrangement uses TRBV10-3 and TRBJ1-1; D perhaps matches TRBD1 (6 bases). The CDR3 totals 13 residues. Trimming stripped 4 bases from V and 3 bases from J, with 9 bases between. CDR1 ENHRY and CDR2 SYGVKD come from the germline V gene. As DNA, the CDR3 is TGTGCCATCAGTGGAGGGGGAGACACTGAAGCTTTCTTT. Translated, it gives CAISGGGDTEAFF.

The gene calls are TRBV9 and TRBJ2-1; 10 bases are a match to TRBD2. The germline gives CDR1 SGDLS, CDR2 YYNGEE. The J segment lost 2 bases and the V segment lost 4 bases, leaving 6 bases of the junction unmatched. The length of the CDR3 is 16 residues. CDR3 amino acids: CASSPLAGGTYNEQFF. As DNA, the CDR3 is TGTGCCAGCAGCCCCTTAGCGGGGGGAACCTACAATGAGCAGTTCTTC.

The chain recombines TRBV7-9 with TRBJ1-1, with 10 bases matching TRBD1. CDR3 length: 14 amino acids. Germline CDR1 is SEHNR and CDR2 is FQNEAQ (reference sequence). V gave up 5 bases and J gave up 5 bases; unmatched junction bases: 5. The CDR3, as DNA: TGTGCCAGCAGCAGACAGGGGGCGTTAACTGAAGCTTTCTTT. As protein: CASSRQGALTEAFF.

The J gene is TRBJ1-1, the V gene TRBV7-6; 9 bases align to TRBD1. The J segment lost 5 bases and the V segment lost 5 bases, leaving 12 bases of the junction unmatched. Germline lookup yields CDR1 SGHVS and CDR2 FNYEAQ. This CDR3 has 16 amino acids. The CDR3 coding sequence is TGTGCCAGCAGCCCAGGACAGGGGCAAGTCGGAACTGAAGCTTTCTTT. It is translated as CASSPGQGQVGTEAFF. The variable domain in full, with the rest retrieved from reference TRBV7-6 and TRBJ1-1, is GAGVSQSPRYKVTKRGQDVALRCDPISGHVSLYWYRQALGQGPEFLTYFNYEAQQDKSGLPNDRFSAERPEGSISTLTIQRTEQRDSAMYRCASSPGQGQVGTEAFFGQGTRLTVV.

The chain carries TRBV3-1 (or the pseudogene TRBV3-2) and TRBJ2-2; 8 bases agree with TRBD1. V shed 4 bases, J shed 5 bases, and the junction held 6 bases outside the gene matches. CDR3 size: 15 residues. Germline values: CDR1 LGHDT, CDR2 YNNKEL (reference sequence). The CDR3 is CASSRGQGRTGELFF. The CDR3 DNA reads TGTGCCAGCAGCCGAGGACAGGGAAGGACCGGGGAGCTGTTTTTT.

The chain joins TRBV15 to TRBJ2-1; 7 bases agree with TRBD1. With V trimmed by 2 bases and J by 5 bases, 9 bases remained unmatched. CDR1 LNHNV and CDR2 YYDKDF come from the germline V gene (reference sequence). The length of the CDR3 is 16 residues. The DNA of the CDR3 is TGTGCCACCAGCAGATTCGCCGGGACAGTAAACAATGAGCAGTTCTTC. It codes for CATSRFAGTVNNEQFF.

The genes are TRBV27 and TRBJ1-3, with 8 bases that match TRBD1. The CDR3 spans 15 residues. With V trimmed by 4 bases and J by 1 base, 3 bases remained unmatched. Germline CDR1 MNHEY, CDR2 SMNVEV (reference sequence). The CDR3 DNA is TGTGCCAGCAGTTCAGGGGGCCAGTCTGGAAACACCATATATTTT. The encoded protein is CASSSGGQSGNTIYF.

This chain links TRBV5-1 with TRBJ1-2, with D unclear. Trimming removed 4 bases at V and 1 base at J, with 8 bases between. Germline V gene lookup returns CDR1 SGHRS and CDR2 YFSETQ. The CDR3 loop spans 13 amino acids. The DNA of the CDR3 is TGCGCCAGCAGCATCACAGTTAACTATGGCTACACCTTC. Translation: CASSITVNYGYTF.

V gene TRBV9 combines with J gene TRBJ2-5, with TRBD2 as a possible D gene (5 bases). V was shortened by 0 bases and J by 5 bases, with 20 bases between the two germline ends. Per germline, CDR1 SGDLS and CDR2 YYNGEE. This CDR3 spans 17 amino acids. The CDR3 DNA reads as TGTGCCAGCAGCGTAGGTCAGGTCGGGGAAAGGAAGGAGACCCAGTACTTC. This encodes CASSVGQVGERKETQYF.

This chain uses TRBV6-1 with TRBJ2-1; TRBD1 aligns across 11 bases. From germline, CDR1 is MNHNS and CDR2 SASEGT. This CDR3 has 16 residues. V shed 4 bases, J shed 2 bases, and the junction held 4 bases outside the gene matches. The CDR3 spells CASSGRTGGAYNEQFF. The CDR3, as DNA: TGTGCCAGCAGTGGAAGGACAGGGGGCGCCTACAATGAGCAGTTCTTC.

This chain links TRBV27 with TRBJ1-5; 7 positions agree with TRBD1. The CDR3 is 15 residues long. V dropped 3 bases and J dropped 2; count of bases not matched to a gene: 4. Germline lookup yields CDR1 MNHEY and CDR2 SMNVEV (reference sequence). The CDR3 DNA is TGTGCCAGCAGTTTGGCCGGGACAGGCAATCAGCCCCAGCATTTT. This sequence encodes CASSLAGTGNQPQHF.

The DNA for the CDR3 is TGTGCCAGCAGTTATCGTTCGGCGGGGGCCTACAATGAGCAGTTCTTC. It specifies CASSYRSAGAYNEQFF. The chain couples TRBV6-5 to TRBJ2-1, with 7 bases matching TRBD2. There are 16 residues in the CDR3. Germline V CDR1 and CDR2: MNHEY, SVGAGI. V was pared by 3 bases and J by 2 bases, with 7 bases of the junction left unmatched.